This paragraph reports one TCR beta chain. This specimen comes from a study of blood T cell repertoires in COVID-19. The data were produced by immunoSEQ multiplex PCR, yet TCRdb's version contains in-frame clones alone and is incomplete. The table records tens of thousands of clones, about 85% of them present only once. The CDR3 sequence is 15 residues long. Trimming stripped 1 base from V and 8 bases from J, with 17 bases between. CDR1 SNHLY and CDR2 FYNNEI come from the germline V gene. Material: peripheral blood. The sequence was obtained from a human donor in a cohort sampled during active COVID-19. V and J are TRBV2 and TRBJ1-2; the D gene is possibly TRBD1 (5 bases). In DNA, the CDR3 is TGTGCCAGCAGTGAAGGTTCCAGGGATGTAATAGGCTACACCTTC. Protein: CASSEGSRDVIGYTF.